This TCR beta chain was captured by sequencing in a study of T-cell reconstitution after alpha-beta-depleted transplantation in children. Overall study results and limits: Reports say that about two months after transplant, the alpha-beta T cells came out of several hundred graft clones that had expanded. Diversity of TCRbeta at day 60 was high in some patients, arising from surviving recipient T cells and thymic progenitors. T-cell counts and diversity at one year following transplant were attributed mainly to newly produced T cells.

This CDR3 contains 14 residues. Between the trimmed V and J ends, which lost 2 bases and 2 bases, there was a span of 9 bases. Germline assignment: CDR1 DFQATT and CDR2 SNEGSKA (reference sequence). The authors prepared the TCRbeta library with unique molecular identifiers. Each CDR3 protein is one row after TCRdb ran MiXCR on the PCR reads. The table records approximately 85,000 distinct CDR3 sequences, approximately 14% of them present only once. Worth noting for this clonotype: The antigen is unknown.

The TCR sequence derives from a male patient aged 2-15 years who had a stem cell transplant for acute lymphoblastic leukemia, so the T cells may come from the graft donor. The chain uses TRBV20-1 and TRBJ1-4, with unresolved D. This specimen was PBMCs, mostly from graft donor cells, taken 180 days after TCRalphabeta/CD19-depleted stem cell transplant. The CDR3 protein is CSARHGSTNEKLFF. DNA for the CDR3: TGCAGTGCTAGACATGGCAGCACTAATGAAAAACTGTTTTTT.